The text below deals with one TCR beta chain. Its antigen is not identified. The data stem from a study of CD8 T cells in ankylosing spondylitis. By quantitative 5'-RACE with molecular barcodes, the TCR beta libraries were made. TCRdb itself ran the 5' RACE reads through MiXCR, one entry per CDR3 protein. The table has about 390,000 distinct CDR3 sequences, 20% to 25% seen once; the top ten hold about a sixth. Study-wide results and caveats: In ankylosing spondylitis patients, matched synovial fluid reportedly showed significant enrichment of disease-linked clones. Some motif variants had been reported before (in reactive arthritis synovial fluid and blood). The authors found the disease-linked clones to be CD8+ and relatively rare in peripheral blood. What appeared characteristic of ankylosing spondylitis blood was a TCR beta motif of fewer than ten highly homologous variants.

The origin of this receptor is a male donor with ankylosing spondylitis. The sample taken for sequencing was blood, either unsorted or a sorted T cell fraction (not recorded which).

The CDR3 loop is CSAKTTGTDTQYF. CDR3 bases: TGCAGTGCTAAGACCACAGGAACAGATACGCAGTATTTT. The chain uses TRBV20-1 and TRBJ2-3; D might be TRBD1 (5 bases). V was cut by 4 bases and J by 3 bases, with 11 bases left in between. The germline V gene has CDR1 DFQATT and CDR2 SNEGSKA (reference sequence). CDR3 length: 13 residues.